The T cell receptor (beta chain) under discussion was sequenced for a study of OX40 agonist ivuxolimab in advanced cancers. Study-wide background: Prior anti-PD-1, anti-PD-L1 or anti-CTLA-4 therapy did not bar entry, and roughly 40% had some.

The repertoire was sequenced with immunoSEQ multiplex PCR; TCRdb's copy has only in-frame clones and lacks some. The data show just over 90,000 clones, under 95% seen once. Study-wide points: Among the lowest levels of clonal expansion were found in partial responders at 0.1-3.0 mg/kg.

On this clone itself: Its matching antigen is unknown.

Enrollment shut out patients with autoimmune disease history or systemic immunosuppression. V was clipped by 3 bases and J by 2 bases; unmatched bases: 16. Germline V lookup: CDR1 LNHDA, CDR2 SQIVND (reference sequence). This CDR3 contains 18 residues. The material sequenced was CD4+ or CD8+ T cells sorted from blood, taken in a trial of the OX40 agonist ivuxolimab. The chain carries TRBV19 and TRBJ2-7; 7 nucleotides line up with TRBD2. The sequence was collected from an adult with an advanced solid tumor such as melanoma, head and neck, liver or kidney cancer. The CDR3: CASSIRPWGRALPYEQYF. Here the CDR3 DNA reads TGTGCCAGTAGTATTCGGCCCTGGGGGAGGGCACTGCCCTACGAGCAGTACTTC.